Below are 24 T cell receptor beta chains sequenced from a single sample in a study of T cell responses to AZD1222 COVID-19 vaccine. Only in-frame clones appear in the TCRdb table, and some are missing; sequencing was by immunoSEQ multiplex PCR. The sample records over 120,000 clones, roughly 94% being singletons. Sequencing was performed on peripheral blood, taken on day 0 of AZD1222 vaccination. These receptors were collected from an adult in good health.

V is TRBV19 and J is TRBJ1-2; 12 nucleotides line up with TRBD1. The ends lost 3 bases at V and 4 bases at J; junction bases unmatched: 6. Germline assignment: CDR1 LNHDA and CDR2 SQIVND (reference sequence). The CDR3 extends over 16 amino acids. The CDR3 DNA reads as TGTGCCAGTAGTATTGGGACAGGGGGCATCTTCTATGGCTACACCTTC. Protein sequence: CASSIGTGGIFYGYTF.

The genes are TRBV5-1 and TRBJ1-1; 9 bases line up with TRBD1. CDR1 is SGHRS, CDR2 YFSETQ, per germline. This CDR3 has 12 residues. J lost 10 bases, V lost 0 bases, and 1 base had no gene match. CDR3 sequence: CASSLDRGLAFF. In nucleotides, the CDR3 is TGCGCCAGCAGCTTGGACAGGGGGCTAGCTTTCTTT.

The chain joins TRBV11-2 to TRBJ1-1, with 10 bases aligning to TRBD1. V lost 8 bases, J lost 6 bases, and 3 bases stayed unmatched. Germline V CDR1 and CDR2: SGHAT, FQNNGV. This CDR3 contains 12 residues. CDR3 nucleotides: TGTGCCAGCGGGGACAGGGGATCTGAAGCTTTCTTT. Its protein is CASGDRGSEAFF.

As DNA, the CDR3 is TGTGCCACCAGTGATCCCCAGGTAGGATCCTACAATGAGCAGTTCTTC. It encodes CATSDPQVGSYNEQFF. V gene TRBV24-1 combines with J gene TRBJ2-1; D is unresolved. V was cut by 3 bases and J by 1 base, with 12 bases left in between. Germline CDR1 is KGHDR and CDR2 is SFDVKD. This CDR3 has 16 residues.

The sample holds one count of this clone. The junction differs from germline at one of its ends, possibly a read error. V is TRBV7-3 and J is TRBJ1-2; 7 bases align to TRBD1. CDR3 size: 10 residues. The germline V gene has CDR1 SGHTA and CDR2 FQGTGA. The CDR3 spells CASSLNRGSF. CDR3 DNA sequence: TGTGCCAGCAGCTTGAACAGGGGCTCTTTC.

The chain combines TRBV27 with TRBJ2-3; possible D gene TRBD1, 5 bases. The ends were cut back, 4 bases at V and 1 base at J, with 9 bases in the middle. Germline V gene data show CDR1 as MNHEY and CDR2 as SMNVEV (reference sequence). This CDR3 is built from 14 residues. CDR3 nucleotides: TGTGCCAGCAGTTACCAACAGGGCACAGATACGCAGTATTTT. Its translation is CASSYQQGTDTQYF.

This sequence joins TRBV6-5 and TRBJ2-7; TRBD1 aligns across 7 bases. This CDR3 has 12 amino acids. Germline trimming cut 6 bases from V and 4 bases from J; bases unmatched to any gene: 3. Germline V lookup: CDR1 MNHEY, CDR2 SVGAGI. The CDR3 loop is CASRYRGYEQYF. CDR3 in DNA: TGTGCCAGCAGGTACAGGGGATACGAGCAGTACTTC.

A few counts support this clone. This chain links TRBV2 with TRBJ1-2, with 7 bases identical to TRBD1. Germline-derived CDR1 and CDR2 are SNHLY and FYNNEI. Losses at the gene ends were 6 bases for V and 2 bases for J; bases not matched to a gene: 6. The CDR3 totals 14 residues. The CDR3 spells CASREQGLNYGYTF. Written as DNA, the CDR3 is TGTGCCAGCAGAGAACAGGGGTTGAACTATGGCTACACCTTC.

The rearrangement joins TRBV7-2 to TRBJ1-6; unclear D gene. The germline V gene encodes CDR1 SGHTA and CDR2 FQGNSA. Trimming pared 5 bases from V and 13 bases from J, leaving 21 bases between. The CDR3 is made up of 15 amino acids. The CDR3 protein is CASSPRPALGSPLHF. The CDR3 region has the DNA TGTGCCAGCAGCCCGAGGCCGGCCTTGGGGTCTCCCCTCCACTTT. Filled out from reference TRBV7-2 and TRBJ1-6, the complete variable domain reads GAGVSQSPSNKVTEKGKDVELRCDPISGHTALYWYRQSLGQGLEFLIYFQGNSAPDKSGLPSDRFSAERTGGSVSTLTIQRTQQEDSAVYLCASSPRPALGSPLHFGNGTRLTVT.

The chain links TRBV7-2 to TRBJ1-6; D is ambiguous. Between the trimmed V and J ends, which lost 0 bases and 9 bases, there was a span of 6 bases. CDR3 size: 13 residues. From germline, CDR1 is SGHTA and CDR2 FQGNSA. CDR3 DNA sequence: TGTGCCAGCAGCTTAGCCCCTCGTTCACCCCTCCACTTT. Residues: CASSLAPRSPLHF.

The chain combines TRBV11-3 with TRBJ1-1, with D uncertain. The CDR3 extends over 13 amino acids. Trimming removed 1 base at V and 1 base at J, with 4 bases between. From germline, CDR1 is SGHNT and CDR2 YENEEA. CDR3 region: CASSLVSNTEAFF. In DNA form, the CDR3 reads TGTGCCAGCAGCTTAGTGTCGAACACTGAAGCTTTCTTT.

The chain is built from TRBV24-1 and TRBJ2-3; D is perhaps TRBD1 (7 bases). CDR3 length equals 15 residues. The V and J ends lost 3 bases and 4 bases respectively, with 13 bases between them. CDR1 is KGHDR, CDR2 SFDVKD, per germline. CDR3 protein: CATSDVRGVPDTQYF. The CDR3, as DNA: TGTGCCACCAGTGATGTCAGGGGGGTCCCAGATACGCAGTATTTT.

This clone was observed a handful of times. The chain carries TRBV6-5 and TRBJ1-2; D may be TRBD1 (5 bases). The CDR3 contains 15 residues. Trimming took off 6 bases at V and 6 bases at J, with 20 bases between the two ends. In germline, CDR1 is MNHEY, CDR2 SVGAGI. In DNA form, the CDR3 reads TGTGCCAGCAGCCGTCGCAGGGTGTCGTATGATGGCTACACCTTC. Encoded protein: CASSRRRVSYDGYTF.

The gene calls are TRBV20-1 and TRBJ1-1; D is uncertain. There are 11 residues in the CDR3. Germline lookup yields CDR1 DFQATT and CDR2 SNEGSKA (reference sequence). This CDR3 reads CTYRPTGRAFF. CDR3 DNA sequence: TGCACCTACCGCCCGACGGGAAGAGCTTTCTTT.

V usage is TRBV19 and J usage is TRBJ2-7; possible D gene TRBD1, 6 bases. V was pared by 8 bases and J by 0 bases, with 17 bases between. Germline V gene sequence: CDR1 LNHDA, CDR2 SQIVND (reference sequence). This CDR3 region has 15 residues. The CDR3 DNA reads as TGTGCCAGTTCCTCGAGGCAGGGACACTCCTACGAGCAGTACTTC. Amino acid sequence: CASSSRQGHSYEQYF. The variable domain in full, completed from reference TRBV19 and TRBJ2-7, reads DGGITQSPKYLFRKEGQNVTLSCEQNLNHDAMYWYRQDPGQGLRLIYYSQIVNDFQKGDIAEGYSVSREKKESFPLTVTSAQKNPTAFYLCASSSRQGHSYEQYFGPGTRLTVT.

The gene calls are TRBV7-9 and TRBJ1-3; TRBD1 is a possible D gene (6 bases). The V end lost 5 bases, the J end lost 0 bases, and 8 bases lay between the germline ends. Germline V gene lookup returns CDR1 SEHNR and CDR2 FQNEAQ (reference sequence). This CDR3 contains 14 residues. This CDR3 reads CASSRTASGNTIYF. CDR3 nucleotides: TGTGCCAGCAGCCGGACAGCCTCTGGAAACACCATATATTTT.

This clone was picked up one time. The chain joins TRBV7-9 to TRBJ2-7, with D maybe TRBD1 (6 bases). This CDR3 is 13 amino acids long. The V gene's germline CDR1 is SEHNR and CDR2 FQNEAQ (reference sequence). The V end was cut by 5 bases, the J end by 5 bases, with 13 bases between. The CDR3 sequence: CASSLLTGDEQYF. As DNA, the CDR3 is TGTGCCAGCAGCCTCTTGACAGGCGACGAGCAGTACTTC.

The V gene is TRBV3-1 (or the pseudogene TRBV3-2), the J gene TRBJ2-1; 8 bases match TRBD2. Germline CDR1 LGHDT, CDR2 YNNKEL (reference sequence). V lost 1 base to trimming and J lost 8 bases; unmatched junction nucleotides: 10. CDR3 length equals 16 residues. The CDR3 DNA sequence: TGTGCCAGCAGCCAAGTTTCGAGCGGGGGAGCATATGAGCAGTTCTTC. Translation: CASSQVSSGGAYEQFF.

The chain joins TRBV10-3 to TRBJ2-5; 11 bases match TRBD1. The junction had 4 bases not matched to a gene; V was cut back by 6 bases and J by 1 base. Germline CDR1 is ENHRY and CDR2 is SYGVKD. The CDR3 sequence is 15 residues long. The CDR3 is CAISGQGATQETQYF. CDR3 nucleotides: TGTGCCATCAGCGGACAGGGGGCAACCCAAGAGACCCAGTACTTC.

The CDR3 DNA follows: TGTGCCAGCACCAAGGGGGCAGTTCAAGAGACCCAGTACTTC. It codes for CASTKGAVQETQYF. V gene TRBV9 combines with J gene TRBJ2-5, with 7 bases matching TRBD1. V lost 6 bases to trimming and J lost 2 bases; unmatched junction nucleotides: 7. This CDR3 is 14 amino acids long. CDR1 and CDR2 (germline): SGDLS, YYNGEE. The variable domain in full, completed from reference TRBV9 and TRBJ2-5, reads DSGVTQTPKHLITATGQRVTLRCSPRSGDLSVYWYQQSLDQGLQFLIQYYNGEERAKGNILERFSAQQFPDLHSELNLSSLELGDSALYFCASTKGAVQETQYFGPGTRLLVL.

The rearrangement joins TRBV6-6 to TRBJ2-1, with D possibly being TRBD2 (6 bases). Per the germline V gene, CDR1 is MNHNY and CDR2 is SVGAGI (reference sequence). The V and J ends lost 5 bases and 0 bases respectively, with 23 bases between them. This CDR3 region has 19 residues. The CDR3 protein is CASSRLPGTLQRSYNEQFF. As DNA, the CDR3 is TGTGCCAGCAGTCGGCTACCCGGGACTCTCCAACGCTCCTACAATGAGCAGTTCTTC.

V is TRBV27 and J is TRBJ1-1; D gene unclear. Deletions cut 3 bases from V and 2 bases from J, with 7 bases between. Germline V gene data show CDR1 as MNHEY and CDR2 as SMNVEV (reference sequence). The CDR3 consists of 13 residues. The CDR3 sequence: CASSLQRNTEAFF. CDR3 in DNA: TGTGCCAGCAGTTTGCAGAGAAACACTGAAGCTTTCTTT.

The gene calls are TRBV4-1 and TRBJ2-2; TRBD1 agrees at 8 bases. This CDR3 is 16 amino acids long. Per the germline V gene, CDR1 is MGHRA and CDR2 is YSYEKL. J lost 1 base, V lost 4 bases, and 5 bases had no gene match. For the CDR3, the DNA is TGCGCCAGCAGCCGGACCAGGGGGCAGAACACCGGGGAGCTGTTTTTT. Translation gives CASSRTRGQNTGELFF.

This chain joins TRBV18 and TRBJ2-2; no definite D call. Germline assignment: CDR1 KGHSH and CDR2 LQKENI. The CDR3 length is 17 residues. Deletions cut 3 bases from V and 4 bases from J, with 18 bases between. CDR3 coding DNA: TGTGCCAGCTCACCTTACGTGACCACCACCTTCACCGGGGAGCTGTTTTTT. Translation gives CASSPYVTTTFTGELFF.